This is a list of T cell receptor beta chains from one sample in a study of T cell responses to AZD1222 COVID-19 vaccine. Using immunoSEQ multiplex PCR, the repertoire was profiled, and TCRdb retains in-frame clones only, with some absent. The repertoire consists of fewer than 90,000 clones, with just over 90% occurring once and the leading ten covering 9.5% to 13%. Sequenced material: peripheral blood, taken 28 days after the second AZD1222 dose. The receptor set was obtained from an adult who received the AZD1222 COVID-19 vaccine. The CDR3 runs from the conserved cysteine through the conserved F or W. The D gene is left open where the match is weak. Clone size, where shown, is once, few, many, or a class for clones that have expanded.

v_gene	d_gene	len	abundance	j_gene	CDR3aa	CDR3nt
TRBV27	.	14	.	TRBJ1-2	CASRKGGRIYGYTF	TGTGCCAGCCGTAAGGGAGGTCGTATCTATGGCTACACCTTC
TRBV5-1	TRBD1	15	once	TRBJ1-1	CASSPLDRGDTEAFF	TGCGCCAGCAGCCCGCTGGACAGGGGAGACACTGAAGCTTTCTTT
TRBV3-1/TRBV3-2	.	15	once	TRBJ2-2	CASSQVGGNTGELFF	TGTGCCAGCAGCCAAGTCGGCGGGAACACCGGGGAGCTGTTTTTT
TRBV18	.	16	.	TRBJ2-1	CASSLLADASYNEQFF	TGTGCCAGCTCATTATTAGCGGACGCCTCCTACAATGAGCAGTTCTTC
TRBV27	TRBD2	16	.	TRBJ2-1	CASSPRAPGLGNEQFF	TGTGCCAGCAGTCCCCGGGCACCGGGACTAGGCAATGAGCAGTTCTTC
TRBV7-3	.	15	.	TRBJ1-1	CASSPRTGGTAEAFF	TGTGCCAGCAGCCCCCGAACCGGGGGGACCGCTGAAGCTTTCTTT
TRBV5-1	.	19	.	TRBJ2-6	CASSIQSREVLGGANVLTF	TGCGCCAGCAGCATTCAGAGCAGGGAGGTACTAGGTGGGGCCAACGTCCTGACTTTC
TRBV18	.	15	.	TRBJ1-2	CASSPVVGTLNGYTF	TGTGCCAGCTCACCAGTTGTCGGGACACTTAATGGCTACACCTTC
TRBV3-1/TRBV3-2	TRBD2	13	.	TRBJ2-4	CASSHSGGDIQYF	TGTGCCAGCAGCCATAGCGGGGGGGACATTCAGTACTTC
TRBV18	.	13	.	TRBJ1-1	CASSTGGFTEAFF	TGTGCCAGCTCAACGGGGGGGTTCACTGAAGCTTTCTTT
TRBV18	.	14	.	TRBJ1-1	CASRPPAGVGEAFF	TGTGCCAGCCGACCCCCGGCAGGGGTGGGTGAAGCTTTCTTT
TRBV28	.	11	.	TRBJ2-1	CASRRLTEQFF	TGTGCCAGCCGGCGGTTGACTGAGCAGTTCTTC
TRBV10-2	.	13	.	TRBJ1-2	CASSATDNYGYTF	TGCGCCAGCAGTGCGACAGATAACTATGGCTACACCTTC
TRBV5-1	TRBD1	14	.	TRBJ2-2	CASRRTGDTGELFF	TGCGCCAGCAGACGGACAGGGGACACCGGGGAGCTGTTTTTT
TRBV7-2	.	14	.	TRBJ2-7	CASSTRFGGYEQYF	TGTGCCAGCAGCACGAGGTTCGGGGGTTACGAGCAGTACTTC
TRBV27	.	12	.	TRBJ1-5	CASSFAGQPQHF	TGTGCCAGCAGTTTCGCCGGTCAGCCCCAGCATTTT
TRBV28	.	13	.	TRBJ2-7	CASSFDGSYEQYF	TGTGCCAGCAGTTTTGACGGCTCCTACGAGCAGTACTTC
TRBV20-1	.	13	.	TRBJ1-5	CSASWGGDQPQHF	TGCAGTGCTAGTTGGGGGGGAGATCAGCCCCAGCATTTT
TRBV5-1	.	16	.	TRBJ2-1	CASSLLAGAPDNEQFF	TGCGCCAGCAGCTTGCTCGCGGGGGCCCCCGACAATGAGCAGTTCTTC
TRBV7-3	.	18	.	TRBJ2-3	CASSPLSSGGRSTDTQYF	TGTGCCAGCAGCCCCCTTAGTTCAGGGGGGCGTAGCACAGATACGCAGTATTTT
TRBV18	TRBD1	15	.	TRBJ2-7	CASSPLGQGNYEQYF	TGTGCCAGCTCACCATTGGGACAGGGAAACTACGAGCAGTACTTC
TRBV19	TRBD1	16	.	TRBJ2-7	CASSPYPGTGAYEQYF	TGTGCCAGTAGTCCTTACCCGGGGACAGGGGCCTACGAGCAGTACTTC
TRBV2	TRBD1	17	.	TRBJ2-7	CASSEALWDRGMYEQYF	TGTGCCAGCAGTGAAGCGCTTTGGGACAGGGGGATGTACGAGCAGTACTTC
TRBV2	TRBD1	16	.	TRBJ1-5	CASSVTTGELNQPQHF	TGTGCCAGCAGCGTGACGACAGGGGAATTAAATCAGCCCCAGCATTTT
TRBV3-1/TRBV3-2	.	14	.	TRBJ1-1	CASSLPQGGTEAFF	TGTGCCAGCAGCCTCCCTCAGGGTGGAACTGAAGCTTTCTTT
TRBV5-1	.	13	.	TRBJ2-2	CASSPVRGGELFF	TGCGCCAGCAGCCCGGTTAGGGGCGGGGAGCTGTTTTTT
TRBV30	TRBD1	13	.	TRBJ2-7	CAWSRQGTGEQYF	TGTGCCTGGAGTAGACAGGGGACGGGCGAGCAGTACTTC
TRBV20-1	TRBD2	13	.	TRBJ2-1	CSASSGSDGEQFF	TGCAGTGCTAGTAGCGGGAGTGATGGTGAGCAGTTCTTC
TRBV19	.	16	.	TRBJ2-3	CASSIGGIPNTDTQYF	TGTGCCAGTAGTATCGGGGGTATCCCTAACACAGATACGCAGTATTTT
TRBV27	.	15	.	TRBJ2-1	CASIPGAGAYNEQFF	TGTGCCAGCATTCCGGGGGCGGGAGCCTACAATGAGCAGTTCTTC
TRBV6-5	TRBD2	12	.	TRBJ2-7	CASSRGGYEQYF	TGTGCCAGCAGCCGGGGGGGCTACGAGCAGTACTTC
TRBV28	TRBD1	15	once	TRBJ1-1	CASSPLTGVYSEAFF	TGTGCCAGCAGTCCCTTGACAGGGGTCTATTCTGAAGCTTTCTTT
TRBV5-1	.	14	.	TRBJ1-1	CASSSDSSRTEAFF	TGCGCCAGCAGCTCAGACAGCAGTAGGACTGAAGCTTTCTTT
TRBV7-9	TRBD1	15	once	TRBJ1-1	CASSFRGREGTEAFF	TGTGCCAGCAGCTTCAGGGGGCGAGAAGGGACTGAAGCTTTCTTT
TRBV21-1	.	16	.	TRBJ1-1	CASSKGGRQGGTEAFF	TGTGCCAGCAGCAAAGGGGGGAGACAGGGCGGCACTGAAGCTTTCTTT
TRBV6-5	TRBD1	13	.	TRBJ1-5	CASSTGGGQPQHF	TGTGCCAGCAGTACAGGGGGCGGTCAGCCCCAGCATTTT
TRBV7-3	.	15	.	TRBJ2-7	CASSLTGARSDEQYF	TGTGCCAGCAGCTTAACCGGGGCCAGATCGGATGAGCAGTACTTC
TRBV5-4	TRBD2	17	once	TRBJ2-7	CASSLFRPAGGLYEQYF	TGTGCCAGCAGCTTGTTTCGCCCAGCGGGGGGACTCTACGAGCAGTACTTC
TRBV18	.	14	once	TRBJ1-6	CASSPRSQTSPLHF	TGTGCCAGCTCACCCCGATCCCAAACGTCACCCCTCCACTTT
TRBV2	TRBD1	14	.	TRBJ1-6	CASRRDRDDSPLHF	TGTGCCAGCAGAAGGGACAGGGACGATTCACCCCTCCACTTT
TRBV7-9	TRBD2	17	once	TRBJ2-2	CASSLTSGGPGTGELFF	TGTGCCAGCAGCTTGACTAGCGGGGGGCCGGGTACCGGGGAGCTGTTTTTT
TRBV27	.	15	.	TRBJ1-1	CASSSQDGRGTEAFF	TGTGCCAGCAGTTCCCAGGACGGCCGAGGCACTGAAGCTTTCTTT
TRBV7-8	.	15	.	TRBJ2-2	CASSLAGIPARELFF	TGTGCCAGCAGCTTAGCGGGCATCCCGGCCCGGGAGCTGTTTTTT
TRBV6-5	.	13	.	TRBJ2-1	CASSPGRRVQQFF	TGTGCCAGCAGTCCCGGCCGGCGAGTTCAGCAGTTCTTC
TRBV24-1	TRBD1	17	.	TRBJ2-3	CATSDLRDRVGTDTQYF	TGTGCCACCAGTGATTTAAGGGACAGGGTCGGCACAGATACGCAGTATTTT
TRBV28	TRBD2	17	few	TRBJ2-1	CASTELAGARSYNEQFF	TGTGCCAGCACGGAACTAGCGGGAGCACGCTCCTACAATGAGCAGTTCTTC
TRBV3-1/TRBV3-2	.	15	.	TRBJ1-2	CASSLVRGLNYGYTF	TGTGCCAGCAGCTTGGTTCGGGGGTTAAACTATGGCTACACCTTC
TRBV2	.	13	.	TRBJ2-4	CASSAPWKNIQYF	TGTGCCAGCAGCGCCCCCTGGAAAAACATTCAGTACTTC
TRBV27	.	13	.	TRBJ2-5	CASSPLEQETQYF	TGTGCCAGCAGTCCCTTGGAGCAAGAGACCCAGTACTTC
TRBV18	TRBD1	16	.	TRBJ1-5	CASSPGQGAGNQPQHF	TGTGCCAGCTCACCCGGACAGGGGGCGGGAAATCAGCCCCAGCATTTT
TRBV12-3/TRBV12-4	.	13	.	TRBJ1-1	CASSLNGNTEAFF	TGTGCCAGCAGTTTGAATGGGAACACTGAAGCTTTCTTT
TRBV3-1/TRBV3-2	.	14	once	TRBJ1-2	CASSQGQGSYGYTF	TGTGCCAGCAGCCAAGGCCAGGGAAGCTATGGCTACACCTTC
TRBV5-1	.	15	.	TRBJ1-4	CASSLVVGANEKLFF	TGCGCCAGCAGCTTGGTTGTGGGAGCGAATGAAAAACTGTTTTTT
TRBV24-1	TRBD2	17	.	TRBJ2-3	CATSDWSGTSGTDTQYF	TGTGCCACCAGTGATTGGTCCGGGACTAGCGGCACAGATACGCAGTATTTT
TRBV12-3/TRBV12-4	.	12	.	TRBJ2-7	CASSFWGYEQYF	TGTGCCAGCAGTTTTTGGGGCTACGAGCAGTACTTC
TRBV10-2	.	18	.	TRBJ1-2	CASSESGVSAGANYGYTF	TGCGCCAGCAGTGAGTCCGGGGTATCGGCGGGAGCTAACTATGGCTACACCTTC
TRBV28	.	12	.	TRBJ1-2	CASSQTTGGYTF	TGTGCCAGCAGCCAGACAACGGGCGGCTACACCTTC